The clone carrying this T cell receptor (beta chain) has just a few counts. The antigen is unknown. This specimen comes from a study of T cell responses to AZD1222 COVID-19 vaccine. Findings and caveats of the study: There were repertoire samples only from the period after the peak T cell response.

The repertoire was sequenced with immunoSEQ multiplex PCR; TCRdb's copy has only in-frame clones and lacks some. Of around 94,000 clones listed, 88% are singletons. The input for sequencing was peripheral blood, taken on day 0 of AZD1222 vaccination. The clonotype originates from an adult in good health.

This CDR3 reads CASKPGQGFYEQYF. DNA of the CDR3: TGTGCCAGTAAACCGGGACAGGGGTTCTACGAGCAGTACTTC. The V call is TRBV19, the J call TRBJ2-7; 10 nucleotides agree with TRBD1. The CDR3 contains 14 residues. Germline assignment: CDR1 LNHDA and CDR2 SQIVND (reference sequence). V gave up 7 bases and J gave up 3 bases; unmatched junction bases: 6.